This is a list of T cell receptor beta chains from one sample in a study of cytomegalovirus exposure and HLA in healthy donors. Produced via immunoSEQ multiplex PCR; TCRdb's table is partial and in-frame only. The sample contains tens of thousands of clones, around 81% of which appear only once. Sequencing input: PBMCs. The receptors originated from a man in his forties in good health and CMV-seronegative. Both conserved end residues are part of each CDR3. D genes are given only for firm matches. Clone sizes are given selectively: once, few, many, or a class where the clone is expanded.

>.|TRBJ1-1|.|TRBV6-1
TGTGCCAGCAGTGAACAGTGGAACACTGAAGCTTTCTTT
CASSEQWNTEAFF
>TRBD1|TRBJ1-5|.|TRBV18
TGTGCCAGCTCAATCGACAGGGTTCATCAGCCCCAGCATTTT
CASSIDRVHQPQHF
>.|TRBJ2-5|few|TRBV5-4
TGTGCCAGCAGCTCTCAAGAGACCCAGTACTTC
CASSSQETQYF
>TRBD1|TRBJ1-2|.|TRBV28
TGTGCCAGCAGTCGGACAGGGGCTAACTATGGCTACACCTTC
CASSRTGANYGYTF
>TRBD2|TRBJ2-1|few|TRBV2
TGTGCCAGCAGTGAAGCTGGACTAGCGGCATACAATGAGCAGTTCTTC
CASSEAGLAAYNEQFF
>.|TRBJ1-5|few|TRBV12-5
TGTGCTAGTGGCATTCATCAGCCCCAGCATTTT
CASGIHQPQHF
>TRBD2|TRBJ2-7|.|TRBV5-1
TGCGCCAGCAGGCCTAGCGGGAGTATTAGATACGAGCAGTACTTC
CASRPSGSIRYEQYF
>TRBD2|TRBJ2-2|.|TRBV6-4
TGTGCCAGCAAAAGGACTAGCGGGAGGAACACCGGGGAGCTGTTTTTT
CASKRTSGRNTGELFF
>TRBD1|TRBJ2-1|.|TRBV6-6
TGTGCCAGCAGGGGGGACAGTGAGCAGTTCTTC
CASRGDSEQFF
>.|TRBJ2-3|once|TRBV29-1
TGCAGCGTTTTTGATAGTACGCAGTATTTT
CSVFDSTQYF
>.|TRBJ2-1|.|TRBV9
TGTGCCAGCAGCGTGACCGGGACTCTATACAATGAGCAGTTCTTC
CASSVTGTLYNEQFF
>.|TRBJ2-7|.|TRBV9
TGTGCCAGCAGCGTAGCCGGGGGGCTCCCCTACGAGCAGTACTTC
CASSVAGGLPYEQYF
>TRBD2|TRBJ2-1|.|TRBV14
TGTGCCAGCAGCCAAATAGCGGGGTCCTACAATGAGCAGTTCTTC
CASSQIAGSYNEQFF
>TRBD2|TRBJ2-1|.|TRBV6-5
TGTGCCAGCAGTGAGCGGGAGGCCTACAATGAGCAGTTCTTC
CASSEREAYNEQFF
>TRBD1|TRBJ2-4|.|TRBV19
TGTGCCAGTAGTAGGACAGGGCTAGCCAAAAACAGTCAGTACTTC
CASSRTGLAKNSQYF
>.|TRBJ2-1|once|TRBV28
TGTGCCAGCAGTTTATCCGGACTAACCTACAATGAGCAGTTCTTC
CASSLSGLTYNEQFF
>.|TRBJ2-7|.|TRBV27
TGTGCCAGCAGTTTTCGAGGTTACGAGCAGTACTTC
CASSFRGYEQYF
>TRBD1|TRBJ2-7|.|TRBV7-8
TGTGCCAGCAGCTTATCTCGACAGGGGCAGAACTACGAGCAGTACTTC
CASSLSRQGQNYEQYF